These 31 T cell receptor beta chains share one sample of origin, sequenced in a study of T cells after yellow fever vaccination. TCRdb called the 5' RACE reads again in MiXCR, with one record for every CDR3 protein. Seen here are 200,000 to 250,000 distinct CDR3 sequences, about 3% observed once, and the top ten hold about 3.3%. The specimen comprised CD4+ T cells sorted from PBMCs, sampled 10 days after the yellow fever booster vaccination. Source of these receptors: a man younger than 35 who received the YFV17D yellow fever vaccine.

This clonotype was recorded many times. The CDR3 protein is CASQRARNTEAFF. CDR3 DNA sequence: TGTGCCAGCCAAAGGGCCAGGAACACTGAAGCTTTCTTT. J is TRBJ1-1 and V is TRBV7-9; D not resolved. Germline CDR1 is SEHNR and CDR2 is FQNEAQ (reference sequence). This CDR3 has 13 residues. V was shortened by 8 bases and J by 1 base, with 11 bases between the two germline ends.

This clonotype turned up a few times. The chain links TRBV6-5 to TRBJ2-7, with 7 bases that match TRBD2. Trimming took 7 bases from V and 7 from J; bases not matched to a gene: 7. Germline lookup yields CDR1 MNHEY and CDR2 SVGAGI. The CDR3 totals 12 residues. CDR3 DNA: TGTGCCAGCATTAGTCCGGGGGGTGAGCAGTACGTC. It translates to CASISPGGEQYV.

This clonotype was counted ten times or more. The V and J genes are TRBV4-2 and TRBJ2-3, with a weak D call TRBD2 (5 bases). Trimming shortened V by 2 bases and J by 3 bases, and 9 bases separated the two germline ends. The germline gives CDR1 LGHNA, CDR2 YNFKEQ. The CDR3 sequence is 14 residues long. CDR3: CASSQQRETDTQYF. The CDR3 nucleotides are TGTGCCAGCAGCCAACAAAGGGAGACAGATACGCAGTATTTT.

This clonotype was counted many times. The chain combines TRBV6-6 with TRBJ1-6, with 7 bases lining up with TRBD1. Germline lookup yields CDR1 MNHNY and CDR2 SVGAGI (reference sequence). Trimming removed 0 bases from V and 0 bases from J; junction bases left unmatched: 8. The CDR3 runs 19 residues. The CDR3 nucleotides read TGTGCCAGCAGTTACTCGGGTCTTCGGGACAGCTCCTATAATTCACCCCTCCACTTT. Translated, it gives CASSYSGLRDSSYNSPLHF.

At least ten counts were recorded for this clonotype. The chain combines TRBV11-2 with TRBJ2-1; the D gene is possibly TRBD1 (5 bases). V was clipped by 6 bases and J by 7 bases, with 10 bases between them. Germline values: CDR1 SGHAT, CDR2 FQNNGV. The CDR3 has 12 residues. The CDR3 loop is CASRTDTNEQFF. CDR3 in DNA: TGTGCCAGCAGAACGGACACGAATGAGCAGTTCTTC. The variable domain in full, completed from reference TRBV11-2 and TRBJ2-1, reads EAGVAQSPRYKIIEKRQSVAFWCNPISGHATLYWYQQILGQGPKLLIQFQNNGVVDDSQLPKDRFSAERLKGVDSTLKIQPAKLEDSAVYLCASRTDTNEQFFGPGTRLTVL.

The J gene is TRBJ2-3, the V gene TRBV15; D not certain. Germline V gene lookup returns CDR1 LNHNV and CDR2 YYDKDF (reference sequence). Trimming took off 0 bases at V and 2 bases at J, with 6 bases between the two ends. CDR3 length: 14 amino acids. CDR3: CATSRDLVTDTQYF. The CDR3 region has the DNA TGTGCCACCAGCAGAGATCTGGTCACAGATACGCAGTATTTT.

This clonotype was counted many times. This chain joins TRBV4-3 and TRBJ1-4; D remains ambiguous. The CDR3 is made up of 13 amino acids. Germline assignment: CDR1 LGHNA and CDR2 YSLEER. The V gene lost 2 bases and the J gene lost 7 bases, with 8 bases spanning the gap. CDR3 DNA: TGCGCCAGCAGCCAACTGACGAGTGAAAAACTGTTTTTT. As protein: CASSQLTSEKLFF.

Details on this clonotype: This may be a read error: a much more frequent sequence differs by one nucleotide. The J gene is TRBJ2-2, the V gene TRBV2, with D tentatively TRBD2 (5 bases). The CDR3 sequence is 13 residues long. CDR1 and CDR2 from the germline V gene are SNHLY and FYNNEI. The CDR3 loop reads CASSAAPSGELIF. DNA for the CDR3: TGTGCCAGCAGTGCCGCCCCATCCGGGGAGCTGATTTTT.

This clonotype was observed at least ten times. V and J are TRBV28 and TRBJ2-1, with no clear D. The CDR3 runs 13 residues. Germline CDR1 reads MDHEN; CDR2 reads SYDVKM. Trimming shortened V by 5 bases and J by 0 bases, and 5 bases separated the two germline ends. The DNA for the CDR3 is TGTGCCAGCAGTGAAAGCTCCTACAATGAGCAGTTCTTC. As protein: CASSESSYNEQFF. Full variable domain (rest looked up from reference TRBV28 and TRBJ2-1): DVKVTQSSRYLVKRTGEKVFLECVQDMDHENMFWYRQDPGLGLRLIYFSYDVKMKEKGDIPEGYSVSREKKERFSLILESASTNQTSMYLCASSESSYNEQFFGPGTRLTVL.

The sample holds a few counts of this clonotype. This rearrangement joins TRBV7-2 to TRBJ1-4; 8 nucleotides match TRBD1. Germline V gene lookup returns CDR1 SGHTA and CDR2 FQGNSA. The V gene end was trimmed by 5 bases and the J gene end by 8 bases; junction bases not matched to a gene: 10. The CDR3 consists of 15 residues. The CDR3 nucleotides read TGTGCCAGCAGCCTATCGGACAGGGAAGGCGAAAAACTGTTTTTT. Amino acids: CASSLSDREGEKLFF.

This clonotype came up a few times. The genes are TRBV6-2 or TRBV6-3 and TRBJ1-5; D might be TRBD1 (5 bases). The CDR3 runs 14 residues. Trimming pared 5 bases from V and 7 bases from J, leaving 15 bases between. Per germline, CDR1 MNHEY and CDR2 SVGEGT. CDR3 nucleotides: TGTGCCAGCAGTGACCCAGGGAGAAGGCAGCCCCAGCATTTT. Translation gives CASSDPGRRQPQHF.

This clonotype was detected many times. The rearrangement joins TRBV7-6 to TRBJ1-5; D not certain. V was shortened by 2 bases and J by 4 bases, with 6 bases between the two germline ends. CDR1 SGHVS and CDR2 FNYEAQ come from the germline V gene. This CDR3 contains 13 residues. The CDR3 loop is CASSLQDNQPQHF. In DNA, the CDR3 is TGTGCCAGCAGCTTACAGGATAATCAGCCCCAGCATTTT.

This clonotype has a count of ten or more. The chain links TRBV7-6 to TRBJ1-2; no firm D call. Germline values: CDR1 SGHVS, CDR2 FNYEAQ. This CDR3 is built from 13 residues. The V end was cut by 5 bases, the J end by 4 bases, with 11 bases between. CDR3 DNA: TGTGCCAGCAGCCCTCGTCTGGGCTATGGCTACACCTTC. This gives the protein CASSPRLGYGYTF.

This clonotype was detected many times. The chain uses TRBV7-2 and TRBJ1-5; 11 nucleotides align to TRBD1. V was pared by 6 bases and J by 0 bases, with 4 bases of the junction left unmatched. CDR3 length: 16 amino acids. The germline V gene has CDR1 SGHTA and CDR2 FQGNSA. This CDR3 reads CASSRTGGFSNQPQHF. The CDR3 DNA sequence: TGTGCCAGCAGTCGGACAGGGGGCTTTAGCAATCAGCCCCAGCATTTT.

The chain joins TRBV20-1 to TRBJ2-3; tentatively, D is TRBD2 (5 bases). The germline gives CDR1 DFQATT, CDR2 SNEGSKA (reference sequence). The CDR3 totals 14 residues. The germline V and J ends were trimmed by 7 bases and 6 bases, with 20 bases remaining between them. CDR3 nucleotides: TGCAGTGTTCCAGCGGTACTAGAAATTGATACGCAGTATTTT. Its translation is CSVPAVLEIDTQYF.

This CDR3 is CASSSIPSDRYGYTF. Written as DNA, the CDR3 is TGCGCCAGCAGCTCTATTCCCTCAGACCGCTATGGCTACACCTTC. The genes are TRBV5-1 and TRBJ1-2; the D is unclear. The V end was cut by 3 bases, the J end by 4 bases, with 16 bases between. The CDR3 totals 15 residues. Germline V gene data show CDR1 as SGHRS and CDR2 as YFSETQ.

CDR3: CASSPATLAGELFF. The CDR3 DNA reads TGCGCCAGCAGCCCGGCGACCTTAGCCGGGGAGCTGTTTTTT. The genes are TRBV5-1 and TRBJ2-2; D uncertain. V gave up 4 bases and J gave up 6 bases, with 13 bases separating them. This CDR3 is 14 amino acids long. CDR1 and CDR2 (germline): SGHRS, YFSETQ.

The chain employs TRBV7-2 and TRBJ2-5; a weak D match, TRBD2 (6 bases). V dropped 1 base and J dropped 2 bases, with 14 bases sitting between them. The CDR3 spans 16 residues. Germline lookup yields CDR1 SGHTA and CDR2 FQGNSA. In nucleotides, the CDR3 is TGTGCCAGCAGCTTAGATTTTACAGGAGGGCAAGAGACCCAGTACTTC. Translation: CASSLDFTGGQETQYF.

This clonotype was detected a few times. The rearrangement links TRBV29-1 to TRBJ1-1; a weak D match, TRBD1 (6 bases). CDR1 is SQVTM and CDR2 is ANQGSEA in the germline V gene. The CDR3 length is 13 residues. V lost 3 bases, J lost 1 base, and 9 bases lay in between. The CDR3 region is CSVEVQGNTEAFF. CDR3 nucleotide sequence: TGCAGCGTTGAGGTACAGGGGAACACTGAAGCTTTCTTT.

This clonotype was seen ten or more times. The genes are TRBV7-2 and TRBJ1-5, with D unclear. Trimming took off 3 bases at V and 5 bases at J, with 8 bases between the two ends. This CDR3 is 13 amino acids long. The germline CDR1 and CDR2 sequences are SGHTA and FQGNSA. This CDR3 reads CASSFDQYQPQHF. CDR3 nucleotides: TGTGCCAGCAGCTTTGACCAGTATCAGCCCCAGCATTTT.

The V call is TRBV6-5, the J call TRBJ1-2; possible D gene TRBD1, 6 bases. Germline lookup yields CDR1 MNHEY and CDR2 SVGAGI. The CDR3 runs to 15 residues. The V gene lost 2 bases and the J gene lost 6 bases, with 16 bases spanning the gap. CDR3 coding DNA: TGTGCCAGCAGTTACGTAAACACAGGGTCGAATGGCTACACCTTC. It yields the protein CASSYVNTGSNGYTF.

This clonotype has at least ten counts. J is TRBJ2-3 and V is TRBV12-3 or TRBV12-4, with TRBD2 matching over 7 bases. J lost 0 bases, V lost 6 bases, and 6 bases had no gene match. This CDR3 contains 15 residues. CDR3 DNA: TGTGCCAGCAGACCCCAGCGGGGAAGCACAGATACGCAGTATTTT. It yields the protein CASRPQRGSTDTQYF.

This clonotype has at least ten counts. This chain connects TRBV6-2 or TRBV6-3 to TRBJ2-3; maybe TRBD1 (5 bases). V was clipped by 5 bases and J by 5 bases, with 8 bases between them. Per germline, CDR1 MNHEY and CDR2 SVGEGT. This CDR3 is built from 12 residues. This CDR3 is CASSQRGDTQYF. The CDR3 nucleotides read TGTGCCAGCAGTCAAAGGGGAGATACGCAGTATTTT.

This clonotype has ten or more counts. The chain links TRBV5-4 to TRBJ2-1; no clear D gene. Germline V gene sequence: CDR1 SGHNT, CDR2 YYREEE (reference sequence). V shed 0 bases and J shed 6 bases, with 4 bases lying between them. The CDR3 spans 12 residues. The CDR3 DNA is TGTGCCAGCAGCTTGGACAGCAATGAGCAGTTCTTC. Protein: CASSLDSNEQFF.

This clonotype was observed many times. This chain connects TRBV4-1 to TRBJ1-2; D gene unclear. This CDR3 region has 15 residues. Trimming pared 1 base from V and 0 bases from J, leaving 9 bases between. CDR1 MGHRA and CDR2 YSYEKL come from the germline V gene. The CDR3 region is CASSQGRAANYGYTF. CDR3 DNA sequence: TGCGCCAGCAGCCAAGGAAGGGCAGCTAACTATGGCTACACCTTC.

This clonotype has just a few counts. The chain links TRBV7-3 to TRBJ2-1, with 11 bases matching TRBD2. CDR3 length equals 17 residues. The junction had 15 bases not matched to a gene; V was cut back by 2 bases and J by 12 bases. Germline CDR1 SGHTA, CDR2 FQGTGA. This CDR3 reads CASSLFLSGGANSRQFF. The CDR3 DNA reads TGTGCCAGCAGCTTATTCCTTAGCGGGGGGGCCAATTCTCGGCAGTTCTTC.

Many counts were recorded for this clonotype. V and J are TRBV6-6 and TRBJ2-3; 7 bases map to TRBD2. In germline, CDR1 is MNHNY, CDR2 SVGAGI (reference sequence). This CDR3 has 16 amino acids. J lost 0 bases, V lost 3 bases, and 6 bases had no gene match. In nucleotides, the CDR3 is TGTGCCAGCAGTTATCTAATGGGGGGGAGCACAGATACGCAGTATTTT. As protein: CASSYLMGGSTDTQYF.

This clonotype was seen ten or more times. This rearrangement joins TRBV7-9 to TRBJ2-1; 8 bases align to TRBD2. This CDR3 contains 16 residues. V trimming: 5 bases; J trimming: 2 bases; junction bases outside the gene matches: 8. Germline lookup yields CDR1 SEHNR and CDR2 FQNEAQ (reference sequence). The CDR3 loop is CASSPPGGATYNEQFF. The CDR3, as DNA: TGTGCCAGCAGCCCCCCCGGGGGGGCCACCTACAATGAGCAGTTCTTC.

This clonotype was seen repeatedly, ten times or more. The chain has TRBV12-3 or TRBV12-4 and TRBJ1-1; D remains ambiguous. V lost 5 bases, J lost 4 bases, and 11 bases lay in between. CDR3 length: 13 residues. The CDR3 nucleotides read TGTGCCAGCAGTCTCAACCGGGCCACTGAAGCTTTCTTT. Translation: CASSLNRATEAFF.

The chain couples TRBV4-3 to TRBJ1-5; D gene ambiguous. Trimming left V 2 bases short and J 4 bases short, with 6 bases between. In germline, CDR1 is LGHNA, CDR2 YSLEER. The CDR3 contains 13 residues. The DNA for the CDR3 is TGCGCCAGCAGCCAACAGGAGAATCAGCCCCAGCATTTT. Encoded protein: CASSQQENQPQHF.

This clonotype was seen many times. V is TRBV7-2 and J is TRBJ2-7; 8 bases fit TRBD2. V lost 10 bases and J lost 3; bases outside the gene matches: 14. CDR1 and CDR2 (germline): SGHTA, FQGNSA. The CDR3 is 15 amino acids. CDR3 nucleotides: TGTGCCACCAAGGCGGCAGCGGGGGCGAACTACGAGCAGTACTTC. Protein sequence: CATKAAAGANYEQYF.